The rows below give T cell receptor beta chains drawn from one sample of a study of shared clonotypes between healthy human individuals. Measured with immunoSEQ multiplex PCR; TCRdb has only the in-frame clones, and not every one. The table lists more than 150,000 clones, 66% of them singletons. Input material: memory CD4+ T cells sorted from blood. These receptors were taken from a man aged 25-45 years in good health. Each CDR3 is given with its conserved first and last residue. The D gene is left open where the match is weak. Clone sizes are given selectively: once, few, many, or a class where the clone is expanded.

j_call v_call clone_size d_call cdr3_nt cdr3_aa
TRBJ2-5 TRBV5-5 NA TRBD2 TGTGCCTCGACAAGCGGGAGGGAAGGTACCCAGTACTTC CASTSGREGTQYF
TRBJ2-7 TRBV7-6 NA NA TGTGCCAGCAGCCTAGGAGGTGCGGACTACGAGCAGTACTTC CASSLGGADYEQYF
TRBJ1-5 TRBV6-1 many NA TGTGCCAGCATCGACACGGCCCGAAACTATCAGCCCCAGCATTTT CASIDTARNYQPQHF
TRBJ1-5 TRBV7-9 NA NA TGTGCCAGCAGCAGGACCGAGGGGGATCAGCCCCAGCATTTT CASSRTEGDQPQHF
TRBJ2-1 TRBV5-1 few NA TGCGCCAGCAGCTTGGGAAATAGCGACAATGAGCAGTTCTTC CASSLGNSDNEQFF
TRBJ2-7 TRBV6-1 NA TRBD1 TGTGCCAGCAGTGAGTCACAGGGGGTACAGGGGCAGTACTTC CASSESQGVQGQYF
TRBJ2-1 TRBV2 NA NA TGTGCCAGTACTCATTACCAGGGTAAGGGAAACAATGAGCAGTTCTTC CASTHYQGKGNNEQFF
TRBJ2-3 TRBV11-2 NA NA TGTGCCAGCAGCTCGAAGACGGACCCAGAGAGCACAGATACGCAGTATTTT CASSSKTDPESTDTQYF
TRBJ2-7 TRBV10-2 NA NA TGCGCCAGCAGTGAGAGACCCACCACCTACGAGCAGTACTTC CASSERPTTYEQYF
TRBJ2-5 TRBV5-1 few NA TGCGCCAGCAGCTCTAGAGCGGCGGGGTTAGAGACCCAGTACTTC CASSSRAAGLETQYF
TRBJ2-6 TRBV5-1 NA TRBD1 TGCGCCAGCAGCCACAGGGACAGCTCTGGGGCCAACGTCCTGACTTTC CASSHRDSSGANVLTF
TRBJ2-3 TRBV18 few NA TGTGCCAGCAAGCACCGGGGCTCGAATACGCAGTATTTT CASKHRGSNTQYF
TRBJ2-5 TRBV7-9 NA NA TGTGCCAGCAGCTTATCAGGGGTCGAGACCCAGTACTTC CASSLSGVETQYF
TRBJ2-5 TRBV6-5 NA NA TGTGCCAGCAGGGACGAGATGTGGACCCAGTACTTC CASRDEMWTQYF
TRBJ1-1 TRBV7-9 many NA TGTGCCAGCCGTGATAGCAGGAAGAACACTGAAGCTTTCTTT CASRDSRKNTEAFF
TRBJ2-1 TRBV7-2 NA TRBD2 TGTGCCAGCAGCATCTCAGCGGGATCGGCCAATGAGCAGTTCTTC CASSISAGSANEQFF
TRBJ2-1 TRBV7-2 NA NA TGTGCCAGCAGCTTCTTTTCGGCGGGACGTGGGGATGAGCAGTTCTTC CASSFFSAGRGDEQFF
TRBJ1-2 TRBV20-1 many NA TGCAGTGCCTCCTCCCAGGGAGACTACACCTTC CSASSQGDYTF
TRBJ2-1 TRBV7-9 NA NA TGTGCCAGCAGCTCAGGGACTTATATGGCCAATGAGCAGTTCTTC CASSSGTYMANEQFF
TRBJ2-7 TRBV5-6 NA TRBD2 TGTGCCAGCAGCTCCGGGCGGGAGGGAGCCTACGAGCAGTACTTC CASSSGREGAYEQYF
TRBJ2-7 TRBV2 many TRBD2 TGTGCCAGCACCAGGACTAGCAACTCCTACGAGCAGTACTTC CASTRTSNSYEQYF
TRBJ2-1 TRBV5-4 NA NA TGTGCCAGCAGCTTGGGCGGCGCGACGTCCTACAATGAGCAGTTCTTC CASSLGGATSYNEQFF
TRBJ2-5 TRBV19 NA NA TGTGCCAGTAGTATGGACAGCGAAGAGACCCAGTACTTC CASSMDSEETQYF